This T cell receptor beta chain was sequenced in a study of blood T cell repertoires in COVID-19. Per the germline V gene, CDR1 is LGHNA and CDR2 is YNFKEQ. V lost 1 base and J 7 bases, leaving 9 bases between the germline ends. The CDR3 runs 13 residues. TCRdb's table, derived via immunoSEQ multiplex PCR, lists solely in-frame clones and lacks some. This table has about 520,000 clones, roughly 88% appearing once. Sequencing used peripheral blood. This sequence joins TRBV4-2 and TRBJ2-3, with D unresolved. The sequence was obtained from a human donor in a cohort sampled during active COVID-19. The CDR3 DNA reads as TGTGCCAGCAGCCAAGTGTCCCCCTATACGCAGTATTTT. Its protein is CASSQVSPYTQYF.